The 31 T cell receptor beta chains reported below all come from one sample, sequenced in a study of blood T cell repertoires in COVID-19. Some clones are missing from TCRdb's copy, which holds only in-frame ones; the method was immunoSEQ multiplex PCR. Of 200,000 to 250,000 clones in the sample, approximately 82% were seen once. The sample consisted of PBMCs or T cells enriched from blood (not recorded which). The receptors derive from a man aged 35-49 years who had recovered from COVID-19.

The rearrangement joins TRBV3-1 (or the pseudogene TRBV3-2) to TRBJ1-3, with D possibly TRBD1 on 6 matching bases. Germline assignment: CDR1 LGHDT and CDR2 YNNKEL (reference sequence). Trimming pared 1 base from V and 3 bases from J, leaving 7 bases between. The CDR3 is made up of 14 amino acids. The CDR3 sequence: CASSQGTDGNTIYF. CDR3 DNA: TGTGCCAGCAGCCAAGGGACAGATGGAAACACCATATATTTT.

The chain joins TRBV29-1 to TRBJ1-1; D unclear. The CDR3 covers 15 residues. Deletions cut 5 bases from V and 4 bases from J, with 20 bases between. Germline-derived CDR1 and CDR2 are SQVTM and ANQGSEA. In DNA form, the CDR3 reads TGCAGCGTTTCTACAAGTGTTGAGGCGGCCACTGAAGCTTTCTTT. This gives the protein CSVSTSVEAATEAFF.

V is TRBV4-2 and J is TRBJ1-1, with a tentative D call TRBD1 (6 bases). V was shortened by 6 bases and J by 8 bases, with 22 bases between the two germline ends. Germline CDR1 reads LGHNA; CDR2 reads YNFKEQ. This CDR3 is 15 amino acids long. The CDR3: CASSPPIQGGREAFF. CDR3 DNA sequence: TGTGCCAGCAGTCCTCCTATACAGGGAGGGCGCGAAGCTTTCTTT.

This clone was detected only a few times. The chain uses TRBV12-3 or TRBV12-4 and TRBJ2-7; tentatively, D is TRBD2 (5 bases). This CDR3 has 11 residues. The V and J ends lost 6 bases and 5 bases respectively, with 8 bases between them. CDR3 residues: CASRLGNEQYF. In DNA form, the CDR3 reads TGTGCCAGCAGACTAGGGAACGAGCAGTACTTC.

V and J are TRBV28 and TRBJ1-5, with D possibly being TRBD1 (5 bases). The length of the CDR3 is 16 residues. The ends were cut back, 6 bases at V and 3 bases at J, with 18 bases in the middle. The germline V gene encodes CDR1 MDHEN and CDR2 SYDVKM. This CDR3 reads CASRHTSRQLNQPQHF. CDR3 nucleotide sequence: TGTGCCAGCAGACACACGAGCCGACAGCTCAATCAGCCCCAGCATTTT.

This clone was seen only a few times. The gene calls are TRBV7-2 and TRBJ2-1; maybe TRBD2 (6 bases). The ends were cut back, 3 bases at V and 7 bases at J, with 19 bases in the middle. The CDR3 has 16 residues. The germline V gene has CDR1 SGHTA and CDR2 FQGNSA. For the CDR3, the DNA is TGTGCCAGCAGCTTCGGGGGAACTAGGGGATGGAATGAGCAGTTCTTC. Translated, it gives CASSFGGTRGWNEQFF. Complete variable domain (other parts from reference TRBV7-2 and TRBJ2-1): GAGVSQSPSNKVTEKGKDVELRCDPISGHTALYWYRQSLGQGLEFLIYFQGNSAPDKSGLPSDRFSAERTGGSVSTLTIQRTQQEDSAVYLCASSFGGTRGWNEQFFGPGTRLTVL.

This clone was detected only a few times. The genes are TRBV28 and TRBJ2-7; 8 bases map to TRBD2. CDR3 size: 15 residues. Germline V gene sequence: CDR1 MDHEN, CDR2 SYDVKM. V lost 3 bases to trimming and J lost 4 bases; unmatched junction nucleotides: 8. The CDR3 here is CASSFDGSGVYEQYF. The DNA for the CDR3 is TGTGCCAGCAGTTTTGATGGTAGCGGGGTTTACGAGCAGTACTTC.

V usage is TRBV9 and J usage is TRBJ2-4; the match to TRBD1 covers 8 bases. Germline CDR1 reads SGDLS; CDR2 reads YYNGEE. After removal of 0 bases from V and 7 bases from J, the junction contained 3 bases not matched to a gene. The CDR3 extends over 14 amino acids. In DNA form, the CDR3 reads TGTGCCAGCAGCGTAGTAGGGACAGGTAACATTCAGTACTTC. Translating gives CASSVVGTGNIQYF.

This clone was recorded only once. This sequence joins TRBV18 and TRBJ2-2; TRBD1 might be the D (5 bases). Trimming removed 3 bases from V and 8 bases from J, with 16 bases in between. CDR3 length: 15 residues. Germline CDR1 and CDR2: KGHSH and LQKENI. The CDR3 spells CASSPGLTTEGELFF. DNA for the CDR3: TGTGCCAGCTCACCGGGGCTTACCACTGAGGGGGAGCTGTTTTTT. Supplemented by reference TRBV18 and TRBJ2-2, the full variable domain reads NAGVMQNPRHLVRRRGQEARLRCSPMKGHSHVYWYRQLPEEGLKFMVYLQKENIIDESGMPKERFSAEFPKEGPSILRIQQVVRGDSAAYFCASSPGLTTEGELFFGEGSRLTVL.

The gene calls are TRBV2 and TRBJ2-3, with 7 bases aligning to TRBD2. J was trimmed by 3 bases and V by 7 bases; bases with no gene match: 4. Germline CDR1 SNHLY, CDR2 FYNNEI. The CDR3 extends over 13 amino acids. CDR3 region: CASNRGETDTQYF. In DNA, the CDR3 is TGTGCCAGCAATCGGGGGGAGACAGATACGCAGTATTTT.

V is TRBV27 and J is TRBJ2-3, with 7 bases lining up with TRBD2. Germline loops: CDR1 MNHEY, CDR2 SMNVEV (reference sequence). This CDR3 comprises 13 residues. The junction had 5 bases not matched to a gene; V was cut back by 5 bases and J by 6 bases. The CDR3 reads CASSRREGDTQYF. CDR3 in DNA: TGTGCCAGCAGTCGGAGGGAGGGGGATACGCAGTATTTT.

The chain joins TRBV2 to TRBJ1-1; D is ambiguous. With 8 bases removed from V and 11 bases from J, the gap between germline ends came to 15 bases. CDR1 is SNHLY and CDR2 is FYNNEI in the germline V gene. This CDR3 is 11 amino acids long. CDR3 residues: CASLSRAMAFF. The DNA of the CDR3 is TGTGCCAGCTTATCTCGAGCCATGGCTTTCTTT.

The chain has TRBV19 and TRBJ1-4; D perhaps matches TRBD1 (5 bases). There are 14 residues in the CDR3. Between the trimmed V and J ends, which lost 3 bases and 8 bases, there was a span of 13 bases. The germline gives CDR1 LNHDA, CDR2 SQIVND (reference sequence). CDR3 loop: CASSIRAGQEKLFF. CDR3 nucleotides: TGTGCCAGTAGTATTCGCGCAGGGCAAGAAAAACTGTTTTTT. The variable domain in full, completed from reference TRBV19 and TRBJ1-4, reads DGGITQSPKYLFRKEGQNVTLSCEQNLNHDAMYWYRQDPGQGLRLIYYSQIVNDFQKGDIAEGYSVSREKKESFPLTVTSAQKNPTAFYLCASSIRAGQEKLFFGSGTQLSVL.

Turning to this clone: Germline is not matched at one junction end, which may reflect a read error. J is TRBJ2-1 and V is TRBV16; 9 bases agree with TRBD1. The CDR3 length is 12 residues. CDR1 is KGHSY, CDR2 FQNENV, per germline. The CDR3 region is CASSQFRDRVIF. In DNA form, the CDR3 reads TGTGCCAGCAGCCAATTCCGGGACAGGGTGATCTTC.

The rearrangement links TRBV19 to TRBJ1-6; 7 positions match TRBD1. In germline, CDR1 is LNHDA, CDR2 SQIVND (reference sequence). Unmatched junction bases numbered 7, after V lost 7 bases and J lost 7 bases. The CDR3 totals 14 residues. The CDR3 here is CASKSTGSNSPLHF. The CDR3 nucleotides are TGTGCCAGTAAATCGACAGGGTCGAATTCACCCCTCCACTTT.

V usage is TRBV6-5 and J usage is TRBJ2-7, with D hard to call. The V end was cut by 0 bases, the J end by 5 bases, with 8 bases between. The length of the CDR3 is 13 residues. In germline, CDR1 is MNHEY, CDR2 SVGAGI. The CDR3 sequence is CASSYSGVNEQYF. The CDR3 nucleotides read TGTGCCAGCAGTTACTCCGGTGTGAACGAGCAGTACTTC.

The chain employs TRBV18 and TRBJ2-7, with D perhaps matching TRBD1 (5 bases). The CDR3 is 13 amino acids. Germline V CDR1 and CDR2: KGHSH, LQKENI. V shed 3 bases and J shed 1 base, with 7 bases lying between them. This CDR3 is CASSPTDSYEQYF. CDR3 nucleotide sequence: TGTGCCAGCTCACCGACAGATTCCTACGAGCAGTACTTC.

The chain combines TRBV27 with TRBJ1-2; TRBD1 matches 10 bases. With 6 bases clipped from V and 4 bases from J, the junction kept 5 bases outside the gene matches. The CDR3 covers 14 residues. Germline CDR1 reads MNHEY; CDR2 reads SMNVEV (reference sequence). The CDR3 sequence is CASSRQGAIYGYTF. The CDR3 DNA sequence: TGTGCCAGCAGCCGACAGGGGGCAATCTATGGCTACACCTTC.

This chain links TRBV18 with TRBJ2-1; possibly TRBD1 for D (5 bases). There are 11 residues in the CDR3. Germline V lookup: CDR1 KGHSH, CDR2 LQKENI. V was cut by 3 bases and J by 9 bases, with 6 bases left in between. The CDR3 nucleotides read TGTGCCAGCTCACCGCAGGGTGAGCAGTTCTTC. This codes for CASSPQGEQFF.

CDR3 coding DNA: TGTGCCAGCAGTCGAGGGAGTACGCAGTATTTT. Translating gives CASSRGSTQYF. The chain carries TRBV2 and TRBJ2-3, with TRBD2 as a possible D gene (5 bases). Germline V gene data show CDR1 as SNHLY and CDR2 as FYNNEI. The V end lost 5 bases, the J end lost 8 bases, and 8 bases lay between the germline ends. The CDR3 totals 11 residues.

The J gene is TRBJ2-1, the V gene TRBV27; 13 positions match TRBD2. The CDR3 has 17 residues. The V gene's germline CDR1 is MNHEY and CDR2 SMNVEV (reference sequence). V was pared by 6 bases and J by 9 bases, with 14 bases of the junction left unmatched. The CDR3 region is CASSRSAGTSGTREQFF. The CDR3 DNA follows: TGTGCCAGCAGCCGTTCAGCCGGGACTAGCGGGACGCGTGAGCAGTTCTTC.

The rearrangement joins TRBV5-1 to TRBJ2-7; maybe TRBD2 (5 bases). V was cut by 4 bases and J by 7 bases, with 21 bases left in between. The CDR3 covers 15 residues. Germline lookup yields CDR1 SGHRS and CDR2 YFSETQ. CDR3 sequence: CASSNVYVGAGEQYF. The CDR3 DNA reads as TGCGCCAGCAGCAACGTCTATGTGGGAGCCGGGGAGCAGTACTTC.

The CDR3 protein is CAWSRDRGRVNTEAFF. In DNA form, the CDR3 reads TGTGCCTGGAGTCGGGACAGGGGGCGAGTGAACACTGAAGCTTTCTTT. The V call is TRBV30, the J call TRBJ1-1; the match to TRBD1 covers 12 bases. The length of the CDR3 is 16 residues. The trim removed 2 bases at V and 0 bases at J, leaving 4 bases unmatched. Germline V lookup: CDR1 GTSNPN, CDR2 SVGIG (reference sequence).

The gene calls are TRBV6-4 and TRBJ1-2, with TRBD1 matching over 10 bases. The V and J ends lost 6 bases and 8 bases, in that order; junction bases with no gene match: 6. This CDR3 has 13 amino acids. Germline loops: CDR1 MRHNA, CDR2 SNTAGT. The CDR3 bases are TGTGCCAGCAGCCGAGACAGGGGGCAAGGCTACACCTTC. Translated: CASSRDRGQGYTF.

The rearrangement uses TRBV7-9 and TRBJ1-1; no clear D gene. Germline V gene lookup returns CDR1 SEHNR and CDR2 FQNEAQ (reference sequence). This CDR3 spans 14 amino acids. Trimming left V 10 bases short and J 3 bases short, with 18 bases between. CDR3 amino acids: CATNPYNDYTEAFF. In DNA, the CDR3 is TGTGCCACCAACCCTTACAACGATTACACTGAAGCTTTCTTT.

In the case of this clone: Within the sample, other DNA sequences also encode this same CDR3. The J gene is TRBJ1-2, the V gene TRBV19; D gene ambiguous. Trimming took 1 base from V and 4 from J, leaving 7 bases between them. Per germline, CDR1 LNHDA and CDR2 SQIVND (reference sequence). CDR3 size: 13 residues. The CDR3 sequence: CASSIVLSYGYTF. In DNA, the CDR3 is TGTGCCAGTAGTATAGTCCTGTCCTATGGCTACACCTTC.

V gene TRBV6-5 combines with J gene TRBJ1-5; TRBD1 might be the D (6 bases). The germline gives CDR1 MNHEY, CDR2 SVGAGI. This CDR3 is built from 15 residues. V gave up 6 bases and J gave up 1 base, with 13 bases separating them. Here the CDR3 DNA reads TGTGCCAGCAGAGCCACAGGGTGGAGCAATCAGCCCCAGCATTTT. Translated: CASRATGWSNQPQHF.

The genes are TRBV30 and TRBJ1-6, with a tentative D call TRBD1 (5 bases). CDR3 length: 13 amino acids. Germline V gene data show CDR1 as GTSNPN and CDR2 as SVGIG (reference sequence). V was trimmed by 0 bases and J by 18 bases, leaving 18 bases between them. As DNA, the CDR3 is TGTGCCTGGAGTGTACAGGAGGGTAGGGCGCCCCACTTT. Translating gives CAWSVQEGRAPHF.

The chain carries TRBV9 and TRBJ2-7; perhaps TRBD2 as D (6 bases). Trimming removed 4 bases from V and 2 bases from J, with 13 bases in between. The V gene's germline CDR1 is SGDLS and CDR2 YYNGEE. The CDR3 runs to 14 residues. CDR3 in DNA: TGTGCCAGCAGCCCCCAGGGACTTACCTACGAGCAGTACTTC. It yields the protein CASSPQGLTYEQYF.

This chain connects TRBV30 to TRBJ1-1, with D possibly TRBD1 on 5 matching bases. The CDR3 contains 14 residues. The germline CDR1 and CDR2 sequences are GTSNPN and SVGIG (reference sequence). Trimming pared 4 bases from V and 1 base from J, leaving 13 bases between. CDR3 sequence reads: CAWKSGLANTEAFF. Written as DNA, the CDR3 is TGTGCCTGGAAGTCGGGACTCGCGAACACTGAAGCTTTCTTT.

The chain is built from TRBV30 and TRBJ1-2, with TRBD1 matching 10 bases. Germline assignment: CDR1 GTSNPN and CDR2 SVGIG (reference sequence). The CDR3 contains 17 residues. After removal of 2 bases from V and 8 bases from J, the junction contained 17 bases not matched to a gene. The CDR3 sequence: CAWSFLAGQGFSGGYTF. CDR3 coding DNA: TGTGCCTGGAGTTTTTTAGCGGGACAGGGGTTTTCGGGGGGCTACACCTTC.